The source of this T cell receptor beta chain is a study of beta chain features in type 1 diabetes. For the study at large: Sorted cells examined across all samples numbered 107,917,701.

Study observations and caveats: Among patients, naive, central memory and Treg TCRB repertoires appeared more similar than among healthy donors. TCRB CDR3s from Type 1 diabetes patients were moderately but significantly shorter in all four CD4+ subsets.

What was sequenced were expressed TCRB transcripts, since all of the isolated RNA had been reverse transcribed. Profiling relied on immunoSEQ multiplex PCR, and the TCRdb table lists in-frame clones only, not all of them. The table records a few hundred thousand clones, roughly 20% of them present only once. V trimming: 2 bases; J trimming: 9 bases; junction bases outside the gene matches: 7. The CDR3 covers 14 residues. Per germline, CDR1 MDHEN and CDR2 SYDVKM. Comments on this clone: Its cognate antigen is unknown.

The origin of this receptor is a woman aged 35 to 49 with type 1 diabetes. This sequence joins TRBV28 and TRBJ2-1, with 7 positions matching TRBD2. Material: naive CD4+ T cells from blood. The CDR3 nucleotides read TGTGCCAGCAGTTTAGCGGGAGTAGATGGTGAGCAGTTCTTC. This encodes CASSLAGVDGEQFF. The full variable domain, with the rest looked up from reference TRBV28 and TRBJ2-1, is DVKVTQSSRYLVKRTGEKVFLECVQDMDHENMFWYRQDPGLGLRLIYFSYDVKMKEKGDIPEGYSVSREKKERFSLILESASTNQTSMYLCASSLAGVDGEQFFGPGTRLTVL.